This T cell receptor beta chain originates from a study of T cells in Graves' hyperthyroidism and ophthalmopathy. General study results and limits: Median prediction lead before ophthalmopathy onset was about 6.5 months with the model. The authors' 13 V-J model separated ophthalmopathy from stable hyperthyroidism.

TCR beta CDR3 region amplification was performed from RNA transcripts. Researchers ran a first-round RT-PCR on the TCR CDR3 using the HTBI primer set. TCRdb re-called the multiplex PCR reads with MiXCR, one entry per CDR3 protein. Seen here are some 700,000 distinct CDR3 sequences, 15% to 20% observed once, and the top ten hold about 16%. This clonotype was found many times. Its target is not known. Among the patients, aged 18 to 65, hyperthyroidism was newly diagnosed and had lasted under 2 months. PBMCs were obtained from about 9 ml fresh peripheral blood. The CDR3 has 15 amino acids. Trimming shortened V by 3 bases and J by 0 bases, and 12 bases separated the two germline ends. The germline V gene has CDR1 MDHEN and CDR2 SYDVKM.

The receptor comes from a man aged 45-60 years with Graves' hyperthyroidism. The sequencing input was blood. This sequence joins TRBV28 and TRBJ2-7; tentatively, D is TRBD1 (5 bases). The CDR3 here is CASSFTGRSSYEQYF. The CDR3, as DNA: TGTGCCAGCAGTTTCACAGGTCGAAGCTCCTACGAGCAGTACTTC. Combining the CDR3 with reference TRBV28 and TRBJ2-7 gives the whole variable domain DVKVTQSSRYLVKRTGEKVFLECVQDMDHENMFWYRQDPGLGLRLIYFSYDVKMKEKGDIPEGYSVSREKKERFSLILESASTNQTSMYLCASSFTGRSSYEQYFGPGTRLTVT.